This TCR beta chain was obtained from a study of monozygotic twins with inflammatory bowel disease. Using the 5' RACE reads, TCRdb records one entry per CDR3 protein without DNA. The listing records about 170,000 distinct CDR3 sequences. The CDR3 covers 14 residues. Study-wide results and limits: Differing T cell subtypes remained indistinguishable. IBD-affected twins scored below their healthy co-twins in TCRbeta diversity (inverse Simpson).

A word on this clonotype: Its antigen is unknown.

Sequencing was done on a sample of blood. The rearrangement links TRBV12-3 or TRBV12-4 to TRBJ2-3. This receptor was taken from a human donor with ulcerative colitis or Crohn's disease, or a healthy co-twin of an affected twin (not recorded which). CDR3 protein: CASSFLWGIGTQYF.